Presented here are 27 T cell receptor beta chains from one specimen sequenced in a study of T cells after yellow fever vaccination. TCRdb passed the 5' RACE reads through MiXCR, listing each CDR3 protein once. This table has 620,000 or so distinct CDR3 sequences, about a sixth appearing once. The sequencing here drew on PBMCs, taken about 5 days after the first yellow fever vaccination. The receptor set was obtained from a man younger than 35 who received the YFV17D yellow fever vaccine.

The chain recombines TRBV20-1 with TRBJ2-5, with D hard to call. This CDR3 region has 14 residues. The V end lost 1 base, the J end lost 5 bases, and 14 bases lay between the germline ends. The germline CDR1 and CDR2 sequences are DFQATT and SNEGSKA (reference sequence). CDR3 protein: CSARATPGRETQYF. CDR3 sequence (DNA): TGCAGTGCTAGAGCCACTCCCGGGCGGGAGACCCAGTACTTC.

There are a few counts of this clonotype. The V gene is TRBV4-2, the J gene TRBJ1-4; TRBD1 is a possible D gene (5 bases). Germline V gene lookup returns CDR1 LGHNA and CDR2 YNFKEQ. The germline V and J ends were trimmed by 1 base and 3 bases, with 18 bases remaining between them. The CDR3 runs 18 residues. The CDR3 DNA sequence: TGTGCCAGCAGCCAAGGCTGGGGGGGACCCGGGGCTAATGAAAAACTGTTTTTT. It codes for CASSQGWGGPGANEKLFF.

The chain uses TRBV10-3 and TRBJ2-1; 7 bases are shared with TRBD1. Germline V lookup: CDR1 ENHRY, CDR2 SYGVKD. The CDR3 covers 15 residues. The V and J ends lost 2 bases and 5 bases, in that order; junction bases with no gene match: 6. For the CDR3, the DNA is TGTGCCATCAGTGAGAAAACAGGGGCGAACAATGAGCAGTTCTTC. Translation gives CAISEKTGANNEQFF.

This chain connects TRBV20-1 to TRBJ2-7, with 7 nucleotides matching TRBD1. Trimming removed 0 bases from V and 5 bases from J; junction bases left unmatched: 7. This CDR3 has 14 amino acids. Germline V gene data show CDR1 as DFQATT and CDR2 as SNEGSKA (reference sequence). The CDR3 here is CSARDRRQGHEQYF. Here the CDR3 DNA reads TGCAGTGCTAGAGATCGCAGACAGGGCCACGAGCAGTACTTC.

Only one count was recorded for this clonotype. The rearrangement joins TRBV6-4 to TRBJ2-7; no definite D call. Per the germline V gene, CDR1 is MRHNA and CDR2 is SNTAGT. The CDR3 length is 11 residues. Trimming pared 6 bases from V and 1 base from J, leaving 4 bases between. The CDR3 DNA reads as TGTGCCAGCAGGAAATCCTACGAGCAGTACTTC. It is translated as CASRKSYEQYF.

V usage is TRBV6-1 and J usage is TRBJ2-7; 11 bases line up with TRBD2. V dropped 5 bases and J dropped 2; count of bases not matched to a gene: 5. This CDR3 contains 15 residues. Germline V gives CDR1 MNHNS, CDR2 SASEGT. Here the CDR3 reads CASSPSGGHPYEQYV. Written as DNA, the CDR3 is TGTGCCAGCAGTCCTAGCGGGGGGCACCCCTACGAGCAGTACGTC.

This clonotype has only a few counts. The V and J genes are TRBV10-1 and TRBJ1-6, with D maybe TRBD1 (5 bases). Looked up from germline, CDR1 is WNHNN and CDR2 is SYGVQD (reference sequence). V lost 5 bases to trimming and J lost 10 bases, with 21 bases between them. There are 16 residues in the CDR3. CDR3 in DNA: TGCGCCAGCAGTTGGATCAGGGCCATGAAGAACTCACCCCTCCACTTT. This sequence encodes CASSWIRAMKNSPLHF.

The CDR3 DNA reads as TGTGCCATCAAATCAGGGGAGAACTATGGCTACACCTTC. As protein: CAIKSGENYGYTF. The V call is TRBV10-3, the J call TRBJ1-2, with D perhaps matching TRBD1 (6 bases). This CDR3 spans 13 amino acids. The V gene lost 7 bases and the J gene lost 2 bases, with 11 bases spanning the gap. Germline values: CDR1 ENHRY, CDR2 SYGVKD.

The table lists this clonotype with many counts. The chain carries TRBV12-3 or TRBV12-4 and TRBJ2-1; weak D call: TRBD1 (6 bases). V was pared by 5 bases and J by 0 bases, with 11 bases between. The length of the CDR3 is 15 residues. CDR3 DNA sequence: TGTGCCAGCAGTGTAACAGGGAGCTCCTACAATGAGCAGTTCTTC. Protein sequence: CASSVTGSSYNEQFF.

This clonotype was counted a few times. CDR3 loop: CASSKQGWYEQYF. CDR3 bases: TGTGCCAGCAGCAAACAGGGTTGGTACGAGCAGTACTTC. The genes are TRBV7-6 and TRBJ2-7, with D possibly matching TRBD1 (6 bases). From germline, CDR1 is SGHVS and CDR2 FNYEAQ. This CDR3 contains 13 residues. Between the trimmed V and J ends, which lost 5 bases and 4 bases, there was a span of 12 bases.

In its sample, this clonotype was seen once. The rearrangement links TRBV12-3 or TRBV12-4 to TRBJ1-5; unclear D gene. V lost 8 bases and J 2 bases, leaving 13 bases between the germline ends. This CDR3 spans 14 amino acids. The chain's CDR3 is CASALGPGNQPQHF. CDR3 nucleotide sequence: TGTGCCAGCGCCCTCGGACCCGGCAATCAGCCCCAGCATTTT.

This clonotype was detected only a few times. CDR3: CATSRDPGERPLHF. DNA of the CDR3: TGTGCCACCAGCAGAGATCCCGGGGAGAGGCCCCTCCACTTT. The chain has TRBV15 and TRBJ1-6; D unclear. V gave up 0 bases and J gave up 13 bases, with 13 bases separating them. CDR1 LNHNV and CDR2 YYDKDF come from the germline V gene (reference sequence). The CDR3 totals 14 residues. The full variable domain, in which reference TRBV15 and TRBJ1-6 provide the parts outside the CDR3, is DAMVIQNPRYQVTQFGKPVTLSCSQTLNHNVMYWYQQKSSQAPKLLFHYYDKDFNNEADTPDNFQSRRPNTSFCFLDIRSPGLGDTAMYLCATSRDPGERPLHFGNGTRLTVT.

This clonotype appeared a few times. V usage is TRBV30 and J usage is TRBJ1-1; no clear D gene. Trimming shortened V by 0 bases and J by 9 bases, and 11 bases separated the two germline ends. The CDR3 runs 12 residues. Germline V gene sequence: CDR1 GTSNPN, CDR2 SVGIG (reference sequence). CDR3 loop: CAWSVQGLKAFF. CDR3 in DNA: TGTGCCTGGAGTGTACAAGGCCTAAAAGCTTTCTTT. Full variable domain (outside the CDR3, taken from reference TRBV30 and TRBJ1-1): SQTIHQWPATLVQPVGSPLSLECTVEGTSNPNLYWYRQAAGRGLQLLFYSVGIGQISSEVPQNLSASRPQDRQFILSSKKLLLSDSGFYLCAWSVQGLKAFFGQGTRLTVV.

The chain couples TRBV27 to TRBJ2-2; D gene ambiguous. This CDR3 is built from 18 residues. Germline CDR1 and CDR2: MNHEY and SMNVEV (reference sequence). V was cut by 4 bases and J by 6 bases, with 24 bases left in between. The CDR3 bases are TGTGCCAGCAGTTCCCTACGCAAATTCATGGGCCTATCCGGGGAGCTGTTTTTT. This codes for CASSSLRKFMGLSGELFF.

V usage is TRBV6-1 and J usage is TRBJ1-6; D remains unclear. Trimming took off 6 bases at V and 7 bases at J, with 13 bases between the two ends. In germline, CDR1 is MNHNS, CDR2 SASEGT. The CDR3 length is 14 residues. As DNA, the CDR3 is TGTGCCAGCAGCGAACCGGGGTACAATTCACCCCTCCACTTT. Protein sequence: CASSEPGYNSPLHF.

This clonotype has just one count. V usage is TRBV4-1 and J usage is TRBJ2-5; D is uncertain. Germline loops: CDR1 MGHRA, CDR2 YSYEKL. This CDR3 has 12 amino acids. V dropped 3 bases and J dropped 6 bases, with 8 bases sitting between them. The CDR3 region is CASSQLSKTQYF. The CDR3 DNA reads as TGCGCCAGCAGCCAGCTCAGTAAGACCCAGTACTTC.

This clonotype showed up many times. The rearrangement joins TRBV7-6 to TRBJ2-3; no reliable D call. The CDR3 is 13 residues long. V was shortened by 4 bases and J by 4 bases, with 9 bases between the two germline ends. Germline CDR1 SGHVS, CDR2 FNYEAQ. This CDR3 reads CASSYSAADTQYF. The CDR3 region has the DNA TGTGCCAGCAGCTACTCAGCCGCAGATACGCAGTATTTT.

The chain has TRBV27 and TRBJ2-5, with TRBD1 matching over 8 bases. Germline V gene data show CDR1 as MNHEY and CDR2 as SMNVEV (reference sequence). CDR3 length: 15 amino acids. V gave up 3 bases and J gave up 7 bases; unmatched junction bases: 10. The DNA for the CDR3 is TGTGCCAGCAGTTTCCTACGACAGGGGCGAGGGACCCAGTACTTC. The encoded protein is CASSFLRQGRGTQYF.

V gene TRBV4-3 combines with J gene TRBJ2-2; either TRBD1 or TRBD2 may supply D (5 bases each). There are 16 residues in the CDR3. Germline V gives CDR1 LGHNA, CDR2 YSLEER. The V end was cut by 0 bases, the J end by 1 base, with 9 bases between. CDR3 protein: CASSQEGVQNTGELFF. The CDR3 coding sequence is TGCGCCAGCAGCCAAGAGGGGGTCCAGAACACCGGGGAGCTGTTTTTT.

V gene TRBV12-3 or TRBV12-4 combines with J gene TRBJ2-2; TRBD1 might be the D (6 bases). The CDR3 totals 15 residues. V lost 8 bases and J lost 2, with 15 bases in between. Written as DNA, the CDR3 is TGTGCCAGCCACACGACAGGCCTCAACACCGGGGAGCTGTTTTTT. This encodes CASHTTGLNTGELFF.

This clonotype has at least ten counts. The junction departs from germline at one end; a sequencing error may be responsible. The CDR3 sequence: CASSLRQGNQPQHF. The CDR3 DNA is TGCGCCAGCAGCTTGAGACAGGGGAATCAGCCCCAGCATTTT. This chain uses TRBV7-2 with TRBJ1-5; 8 nucleotides match TRBD1. This CDR3 comprises 14 residues. Germline V gene data show CDR1 as SGHTA and CDR2 as FQGNSA.

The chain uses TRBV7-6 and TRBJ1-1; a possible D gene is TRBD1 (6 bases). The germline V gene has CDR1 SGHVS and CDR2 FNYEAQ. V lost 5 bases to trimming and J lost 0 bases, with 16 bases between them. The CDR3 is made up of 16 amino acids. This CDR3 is CASSITGTLMNTEAFF. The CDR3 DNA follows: TGTGCCAGCAGCATCACCGGGACACTAATGAACACTGAAGCTTTCTTT.

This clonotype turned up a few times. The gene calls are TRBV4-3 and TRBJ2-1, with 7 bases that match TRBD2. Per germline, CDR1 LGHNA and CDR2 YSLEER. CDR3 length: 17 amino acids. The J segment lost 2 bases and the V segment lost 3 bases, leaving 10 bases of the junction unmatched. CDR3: CASSHDPTGGPYNEQFF. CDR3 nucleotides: TGCGCCAGCAGCCACGACCCTACGGGGGGTCCCTACAATGAGCAGTTCTTC.

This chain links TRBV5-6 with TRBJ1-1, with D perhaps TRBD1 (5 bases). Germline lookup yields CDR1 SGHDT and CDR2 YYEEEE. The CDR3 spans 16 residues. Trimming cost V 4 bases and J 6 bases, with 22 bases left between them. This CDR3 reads CASSLPQGATLAEAFF. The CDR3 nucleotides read TGTGCCAGCAGCCTACCACAAGGGGCAACTTTGGCTGAAGCTTTCTTT.

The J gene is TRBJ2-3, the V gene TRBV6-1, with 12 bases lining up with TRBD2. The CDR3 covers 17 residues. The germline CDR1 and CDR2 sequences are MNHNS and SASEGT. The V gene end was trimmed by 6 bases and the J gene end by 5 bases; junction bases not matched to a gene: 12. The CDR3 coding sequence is TGTGCCAGCAGGGACATACTAGCGGGGGGCCGAGGAGATACGCAGTATTTT. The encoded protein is CASRDILAGGRGDTQYF.

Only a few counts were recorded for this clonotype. The CDR3 DNA follows: TGCGCCAGCAGCTTGTGGAGGGGGCAAGATACGCAGTATTTT. Residues: CASSLWRGQDTQYF. The rearrangement links TRBV5-1 to TRBJ2-3; weak D call: TRBD1 (7 bases). CDR3 length equals 14 residues. In germline, CDR1 is SGHRS, CDR2 YFSETQ. Between the trimmed V and J ends, which lost 1 base and 5 bases, there was a span of 11 bases.

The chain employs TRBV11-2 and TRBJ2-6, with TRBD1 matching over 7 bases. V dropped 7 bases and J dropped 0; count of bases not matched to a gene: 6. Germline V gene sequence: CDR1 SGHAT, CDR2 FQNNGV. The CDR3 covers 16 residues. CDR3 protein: CASTPGQSSGANVLTF. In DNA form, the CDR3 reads TGTGCCAGCACCCCGGGACAGAGCTCTGGGGCCAACGTCCTGACTTTC.